The 20 T cell receptor beta chains listed next were all sequenced from one sample in a study of T cell clonotyping in hematopoietic cell transplantation (dated by TCRdb to the early 2020s). The library was prepared using the immunoSEQ multiplex PCR assay. TCRdb re-hosts the immuneACCESS table, in-frame sequences only. Its copies lack some clones; in the studies checked, an unresolved V gene accounts for under half of them, and the cause for the rest is not known. For this sample the table gives about 4,800 clones, of which 15% to 20% were detected only once. The biggest ten clones account for under 25% of the sample. Taken with the paper, the label for time point translates to: 180 days after allo-HCT. This specimen consisted of PBMCs, obtained 180 days after allogeneic stem cell transplant. The receptors stem from a male patient in his late teens or twenties who had an allogeneic stem cell transplant, so the T cells may come from the graft donor. Some clones in this sample may be carry-over from other donors' samples.

The chain links TRBV30 to TRBJ2-7; D unresolved. Germline CDR1 GTSNPN, CDR2 SVGIG (reference sequence). V gave up 3 bases and J gave up 5 bases, with 8 bases separating them. The CDR3 runs 11 residues. CDR3 protein: CAWSGQNEQYF. As DNA, the CDR3 is TGTGCCTGGAGCGGCCAGAACGAGCAGTACTTC.

A few counts support this clone. The J gene is TRBJ1-5, the V gene TRBV6-5; 11 bases align to TRBD1. CDR1 is MNHEY and CDR2 is SVGAGI in the germline V gene. CDR3 length equals 14 residues. V was clipped by 4 bases and J by 7 bases; unmatched bases: 3. CDR3: CASSSGTGGQPQHF. The DNA of the CDR3 is TGTGCCAGCAGTTCCGGGACAGGGGGACAGCCCCAGCATTTT.

The chain links TRBV6-5 to TRBJ1-4; D uncertain. This CDR3 has 14 amino acids. Deletions cut 9 bases from V and 0 bases from J, with 11 bases between. CDR1 is MNHEY, CDR2 SVGAGI, per germline. The CDR3 loop reads CASSRGPTNEKLFF. The DNA for the CDR3 is TGTGCCAGTTCACGAGGGCCAACTAATGAAAAACTGTTTTTT.

The chain uses TRBV30 and TRBJ1-4; D is perhaps TRBD1 (5 bases). The CDR3 has 14 amino acids. CDR1 GTSNPN and CDR2 SVGIG come from the germline V gene (reference sequence). V gave up 2 bases and J gave up 5 bases, with 12 bases separating them. The CDR3: CAWSYGTVNEKLFF. The CDR3 nucleotides read TGTGCCTGGAGTTACGGGACGGTCAATGAAAAACTGTTTTTT.

This sequence joins TRBV30 and TRBJ2-5; 9 nucleotides match TRBD2. The ends lost 0 bases at V and 0 bases at J; junction bases unmatched: 5. This CDR3 is built from 16 residues. CDR1 is GTSNPN, CDR2 SVGIG, per germline (reference sequence). The chain's CDR3 is CAWSVAGGRDQETQYF. DNA for the CDR3: TGTGCCTGGAGTGTAGCCGGCGGGAGGGACCAAGAGACCCAGTACTTC.

This clone was observed a few times. J is TRBJ2-7 and V is TRBV29-1, with 9 bases identical to TRBD2. The CDR3 sequence is 15 residues long. The V and J ends lost 0 bases and 3 bases, in that order; junction bases with no gene match: 6. Per the germline V gene, CDR1 is SQVTM and CDR2 is ANQGSEA. CDR3 protein: CSVEDQREDHYEQYF. The CDR3 coding sequence is TGCAGCGTTGAAGATCAGCGGGAGGACCACTACGAGCAGTACTTC.

This clone was recorded a few times. The V call is TRBV6-5, the J call TRBJ1-2; possible D gene TRBD1, 5 bases. The germline gives CDR1 MNHEY, CDR2 SVGAGI. This CDR3 region has 16 residues. Trimming stripped 0 bases from V and 6 bases from J, with 17 bases between. DNA for the CDR3: TGTGCCAGCAGTTACTCAATTTCGGGGGAAGGGAATGGCTACACCTTC. Protein: CASSYSISGEGNGYTF.

This clone turned up a few times. V is TRBV30 and J is TRBJ2-7; D uncertain. This CDR3 is built from 11 residues. The V gene's germline CDR1 is GTSNPN and CDR2 SVGIG (reference sequence). Trimming took off 1 base at V and 5 bases at J, with 6 bases between the two ends. Here the CDR3 DNA reads TGTGCCTGGAGTGAACAGCACGAGCAGTACTTC. Protein product: CAWSEQHEQYF.

This chain uses TRBV30 with TRBJ2-1; D is undetermined. The germline V and J ends were trimmed by 4 bases and 1 base, with 11 bases remaining between them. Germline V gives CDR1 GTSNPN, CDR2 SVGIG (reference sequence). The CDR3 length is 14 residues. Written as DNA, the CDR3 is TGTGCCTGGACTCCCTTACATTCCTACAATGAGCAGTTCTTC. Its translation is CAWTPLHSYNEQFF.

This clone was seen a few times. The V call is TRBV28, the J call TRBJ1-2, with D possibly being TRBD1 (5 bases). Germline V gene data show CDR1 as MDHEN and CDR2 as SYDVKM. The CDR3 is 15 amino acids. The V end lost 4 bases, the J end lost 2 bases, and 14 bases lay between the germline ends. The CDR3 is CASSSPLGGNYGYTF. The CDR3 DNA sequence: TGTGCCAGCAGTTCCCCCTTGGGGGGGAACTATGGCTACACCTTC.

The CDR3 region has the DNA TGCGCCAGCAGCCAAGATGGGACAGGGGTTAACTATGGCTACACCTTC. It yields the protein CASSQDGTGVNYGYTF. This sequence joins TRBV4-3 and TRBJ1-2; 10 nucleotides line up with TRBD1. The CDR3 totals 16 residues. After removal of 0 bases from V and 1 base from J, the junction contained 2 bases not matched to a gene. Germline CDR1 is LGHNA and CDR2 is YSLEER.

This clone appeared a few times. CDR3 loop: CASRRGKWNSPLHF. The CDR3 nucleotides read TGCGCCAGCCGCCGGGGGAAGTGGAATTCACCCCTCCACTTT. The chain is built from TRBV4-3 and TRBJ1-6; a weak D match, TRBD1 (5 bases). The CDR3 consists of 14 residues. V was clipped by 8 bases and J by 7 bases, with 15 bases between them. The germline V gene encodes CDR1 LGHNA and CDR2 YSLEER.

This clone showed up just a few times. V is TRBV5-1 and J is TRBJ2-5; tentative D call: TRBD2 (6 bases). CDR1 is SGHRS and CDR2 is YFSETQ in the germline V gene. The CDR3 covers 14 residues. Trimming pared 4 bases from V and 10 bases from J, leaving 20 bases between. The CDR3 coding sequence is TGCGCCAGCAGCCCATCGGACTACGGGGTCGGCCAGTACTTC. It encodes CASSPSDYGVGQYF.

This clone turned up a few times. V is TRBV29-1 and J is TRBJ2-5, with D maybe TRBD1 (5 bases). V lost 4 bases and J 0 bases, leaving 12 bases between the germline ends. Germline CDR1 SQVTM, CDR2 ANQGSEA. The length of the CDR3 is 14 residues. CDR3 DNA sequence: TGCAGCGTTGCAGGGAAAGGGCACCAAGAGACCCAGTACTTC. Translated: CSVAGKGHQETQYF.

This chain connects TRBV5-6 to TRBJ2-7; 7 nucleotides align to TRBD2. Germline V gene lookup returns CDR1 SGHDT and CDR2 YYEEEE. The CDR3 loop spans 13 amino acids. J lost 3 bases, V lost 4 bases, and 4 bases had no gene match. CDR3 protein: CASSGEGRYEQYF. The CDR3 bases are TGTGCCAGCAGCGGGGAGGGCCGCTACGAGCAGTACTTC.

This clone was seen more than once but under ten times. This chain joins TRBV7-3 and TRBJ1-2; 7 bases line up with TRBD1. Trimming removed 0 bases from V and 6 bases from J; junction bases left unmatched: 1. This CDR3 has 13 residues. Germline CDR1 and CDR2: SGHTA and FQGTGA. This CDR3 is CASSLTGTDGYTF. CDR3 in DNA: TGTGCCAGCAGCTTAACAGGGACAGATGGCTACACCTTC.

The chain combines TRBV29-1 with TRBJ2-1; 8 bases fit TRBD2. Germline CDR1 is SQVTM and CDR2 is ANQGSEA. V shed 6 bases, J shed 3 bases, and the junction held 4 bases outside the gene matches. This CDR3 comprises 13 residues. The CDR3 coding sequence is TGCAGCGTCGCCAGCGGGAGCTACAATGAGCAGTTCTTC. Its protein product is CSVASGSYNEQFF.

This clone was counted once. The chain links TRBV1 to TRBJ2-5; the D call TRBD2 from the table was never checked on the DNA. TRBV1 is a documented pseudogene. The CDR3 is 19 residues long. CDR3 sequence reads: CTSSQDREAVLAGVETQYF. As DNA, the CDR3 is TGCACCAGCAGCCAAGATCGTGAGGCGGTACTAGCGGGAGTAGAGACCCAGTACTTC.

This clone appeared a single time. The chain links TRBV30 to TRBJ1-5; D gene ambiguous. V was cut by 2 bases and J by 4 bases, with 6 bases left in between. Germline CDR1 and CDR2: GTSNPN and SVGIG (reference sequence). This CDR3 has 12 amino acids. The CDR3 spells CAWSPGNQPQHF. DNA of the CDR3: TGTGCCTGGAGTCCTGGTAATCAGCCCCAGCATTTT. Filled out from reference TRBV30 and TRBJ1-5, the complete variable domain reads SQTIHQWPATLVQPVGSPLSLECTVEGTSNPNLYWYRQAAGRGLQLLFYSVGIGQISSEVPQNLSASRPQDRQFILSSKKLLLSDSGFYLCAWSPGNQPQHFGDGTRLSIL.

The chain links TRBV5-6 to TRBJ1-5; 7 nucleotides match TRBD1. Per germline, CDR1 SGHDT and CDR2 YYEEEE. The CDR3 has 15 amino acids. The ends lost 5 bases at V and 6 bases at J; junction bases unmatched: 11. Here the CDR3 reads CASSIWGQGVQPQHF. The DNA for the CDR3 is TGTGCCAGCAGTATATGGGGGCAGGGGGTTCAGCCCCAGCATTTT.